Sequencing of this T cell receptor beta chain was carried out in a study of blood T cells in healthy people across ages. The ends were cut back, 1 base at V and 5 bases at J, with 8 bases in the middle. Germline CDR1 LGHDT, CDR2 YNNKEL (reference sequence). This CDR3 has 13 residues. Together with a sample-barcoded 5' primer, a J-beta primer mix was included in a second PCR lasting 7 to 11 cycles. Every molecule of cDNA carried a tag from a template-switch adaptor with 12 random nucleotides. TCRdb fed the 5' RACE reads into MiXCR, producing one record per CDR3 protein. This sample has some 1.4 million distinct CDR3 sequences, with approximately 38% found just once. General study results and limits: Diversity was higher, and naive CD4+ cells more numerous, in long-lived donors than in aged donors.

This clonotype showed up many times. No antigen is known for it. The clonotype was recovered from a young woman in good health. The specimen was blood. This chain links TRBV3-1 with TRBJ2-5; D may be TRBD2 (5 bases). The CDR3 sequence: CASSQGSGETQYF. The DNA for the CDR3 is TGTGCCAGCAGCCAAGGAAGCGGTGAGACCCAGTACTTC.